This T cell receptor (beta chain) originates from a study of PD-L1 blockade in urothelial cancer (TCRdb year 2017). Some background on the complete study: All patients started therapy around 2014 and received atezolizumab 1,200 mg intravenously every 3 weeks. Twenty-five of 29 patients were identified as males with urothelial cancer of bladder origin, and a prior smoking history was reported by 18 of 29 patients. An ECOG performance status of 0 or 1 was recorded for the patients, and 0 to 3 prior chemotherapy regimens had been received by the patients. Blood samples were analyzed at 3 weeks after treatment start (second dose) and at 6 weeks after treatment start. A median of roughly 140,000 T cells and 85,000 or so unique TCRs was obtained from blood samples, and a median clonality of around 0.072 was observed. The study was an exploratory multi-omic analysis of somatic, immune and clinical correlates of response to PD-L1 blockade with atezolizumab in urothelial cancer. Pretreatment tumor samples, along with matched peripheral blood serially collected before and after atezolizumab treatment, were subjected to TCR sequencing. Durable clinical benefit was defined as progression-free survival longer than 6 months, and TCR features were also tested against progression-free and overall survival. In the same patients, pretreatment tumors underwent whole exome sequencing and RNA sequencing in addition to TCR sequencing. Durable clinical benefit was achieved by nine patients but not by the remaining 20. Pretreatment blood TCR-seq was available for about 27 patients, at least one posttreatment blood collection was obtained for 24 patients, and tumor TCR-seq was available for 24 patients. Findings and caveats that apply to the study as a whole: A pretreatment peripheral blood TCR clonality below the median was linked to improved progression-free and overall survival. At 3 weeks after the start of treatment, tumor-associated TCR clones in peripheral blood had expanded more in patients with durable benefit (n of about 20, p = 0.022). Small sample size (n ≈ 29) and many exploratory analyses mean the results are intended to be hypothesis-generating.

Synthetic TCR analog templates were spiked into each PCR to estimate absolute template abundance from read counts. Using the immunoSEQ assay, TCRbeta CDR3 regions were amplified from genomic DNA with bias-controlled V and J gene primers. Rearranged TCRbeta segments were sequenced at approximately 20X coverage. Per the authors' processing: Sequencing errors were corrected by clustering, and CDR3s were annotated against IMGT so that V, D and J genes could be assigned. Only productive TCRbeta rearrangements were used in downstream analyses, excluding out-of-frame or stop-codon sequences. Clonality was computed as one minus Shannon entropy normalized by the log of the number of unique productive sequences. Fisher's exact test with Benjamini-Hochberg correction, using a cutoff of adjusted p below 0.01, was how clones that differed between time points or between blood and tumor were identified. This immuneACCESS table, as held by TCRdb, lists in-frame sequences with V and J called but not all clones. Of the missing ones, under half trace to an unresolved V gene in checked studies; the others have no known cause. V and J calls and clone size are copied from that table; D and trimming were computed from the DNA. This sample has around 25,000 clones in its table, and approximately 88% of those were observed once. Approximately 3% of the sample is held by the ten biggest clonotypes.

About this clone: Its specific antigen is unknown. No base qualities exist here, and no much larger clone lies one base off it.

The cohort included about 30 patients with locally advanced or metastatic urothelial carcinoma who were treated at Memorial Sloan Kettering on a trial protocol. Peripheral blood mononuclear cells were collected pretreatment and during treatment, with between 1 and 8 total time points obtained per patient. The Qiagen DNeasy Blood extraction kit was used to purify genomic DNA from total PBMCs and from tumor samples. Collected pretreatment and during treatment, PBMCs were isolated and stored as previously described. V is pared back by 0 bases and J by 2 bases, with 8 bases lying between the germline termini. CDR1 SGDLS and CDR2 YYNGEE are derived from the germline V gene. Inclusive of the bounding cysteine and phenylalanine, the CDR3 is 14 residues long. CDR3 DNA only is kept here, 42 bases in frame from base 1.

Here the sequenced sample was PBMCs, taken around atezolizumab (anti-PD-L1) treatment. The receptor chain draws on TRBV9 and TRBJ2-5; the best D guess is TRBD1, with 5 bases matching. The TCR sequence derives from a man aged 50-59 years with urothelial cancer. The DNA sequence is as follows: TGTGCCAGCAGCGTAGCAGGGTCGCAAGAGACCCAGTACTTC. This encodes CASSVAGSQETQYF.